The clone carrying this T cell receptor beta chain was seen a few times. The antigen is undetermined. The sample originates from a study of T cell repertoires in cytomegalovirus infection. Study background: Newly reported HLA-C-restricted and thoroughly characterized HLA-B-restricted CMV epitopes were employed. Public TCR beta signature analysis indicated the presence of both CMV infection and matching HLA type.

TCRdb analysed the reads with MiXCR anew, one entry per CDR3 protein. The sample lists under 95,000 distinct CDR3 sequences, around half occurring once. Findings of the study overall: Ex vivo responses were dominated by HLA-C-restricted CMV-specific TCR beta clonotypes.

The clonotype originates from a human donor in good health (CMV status not recorded). Some clones in this sample may be carry-over from other donors' samples. The source was CD8+ T cells from cultured PBMCs, collected from culture after CMV antigen stimulation.

Here the CDR3 DNA reads TGTGCCATCAGGGGGACGTCCAATCGTGGGACTGAAGCTTTCTTT. This sequence encodes CAIRGTSNRGTEAFF. V is TRBV10-3 and J is TRBJ1-1; TRBD1 is a possible D gene (5 bases). Germline CDR1 and CDR2: ENHRY and SYGVKD. V gave up 6 bases and J gave up 5 bases, with 19 bases separating them. The CDR3 covers 15 residues.